Described below is a single TCR beta chain sequence and its context. The CDR3 has 16 amino acids. Germline-derived CDR1 and CDR2 are LNHDA and SQIVND (reference sequence). V lost 6 bases and J lost 6; bases outside the gene matches: 12. The data were taken from a study of T cell changes during pregnancy in multiple sclerosis. Data came from immunoSEQ multiplex PCR; TCRdb stores just in-frame clones and leaves some out. Of 88,000 or so clones listed, 92% are singletons. The TCR sequence derives from a female donor with multiple sclerosis, enrolled in a pregnancy study. Sample: peripheral blood, taken before pregnancy. The chain couples TRBV19 to TRBJ2-7, with 12 bases identical to TRBD1. The CDR3 protein is CASSPTPGQGAPEQYF. CDR3 sequence (DNA): TGTGCCAGTAGCCCAACCCCGGGACAGGGGGCGCCCGAGCAGTACTTC.